The entry below describes one TCR beta chain. The record originates from a study of T cell responses to AZD1222 COVID-19 vaccine. With 3 bases removed from V and 0 bases from J, the gap between germline ends came to 8 bases. Germline-derived CDR1 and CDR2 are KGHSH and LQKENI. The CDR3 runs 14 residues. TCRdb's table, derived via immunoSEQ multiplex PCR, lists solely in-frame clones and lacks some. The top ten clones hold over 3% of a sample with more than 70,000 clones, about nine tenths of them seen once. The TCR originated in an adult who received the AZD1222 COVID-19 vaccine. The source was peripheral blood, collected 28 days after the second AZD1222 dose. This chain connects TRBV18 to TRBJ1-2; no definite D call. CDR3 in amino acids: CASSPVGANYGYTF. The CDR3 coding sequence is TGTGCCAGCTCACCGGTCGGGGCTAACTATGGCTACACCTTC.